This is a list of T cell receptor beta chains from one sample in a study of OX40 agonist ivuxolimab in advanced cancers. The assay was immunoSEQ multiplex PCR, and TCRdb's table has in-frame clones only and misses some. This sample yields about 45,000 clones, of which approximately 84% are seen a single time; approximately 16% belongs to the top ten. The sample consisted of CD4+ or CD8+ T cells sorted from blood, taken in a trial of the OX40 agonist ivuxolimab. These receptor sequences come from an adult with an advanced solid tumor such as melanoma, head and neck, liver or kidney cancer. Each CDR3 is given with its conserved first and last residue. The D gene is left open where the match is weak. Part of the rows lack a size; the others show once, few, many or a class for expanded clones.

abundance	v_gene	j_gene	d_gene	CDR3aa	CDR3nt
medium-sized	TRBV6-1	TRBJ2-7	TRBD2	CASSEEGRERYEQYF	TGTGCCAGCAGTGAAGAGGGGCGGGAGCGATACGAGCAGTACTTC
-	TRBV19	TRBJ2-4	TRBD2	CASSIDQGSGPLNF	TGTGCCAGTAGTATAGATCAGGGTAGCGGGCCCTTAAACTTC
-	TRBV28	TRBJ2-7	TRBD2	CASSLGLAGGPSYEQYF	TGTGCCAGCAGTTTGGGACTAGCGGGGGGCCCTTCCTACGAGCAGTACTTC
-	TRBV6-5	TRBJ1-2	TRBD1	CASSYRDRAGGYTF	TGTGCCAGCAGTTACCGGGACAGGGCGGGCGGCTACACCTTC
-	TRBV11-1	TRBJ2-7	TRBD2	CASSRDGELGGDSYEQYF	TGTGCCAGCAGCCGGGACGGGGAACTCGGGGGGGACTCCTACGAGCAGTACTTC
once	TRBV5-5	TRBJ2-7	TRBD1	CASSSPDRGHYEQYF	TGTGCCAGCAGCTCACCCGACAGGGGCCATTACGAGCAGTACTTC
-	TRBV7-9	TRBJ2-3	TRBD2	CASSVSGGAGDTQYF	TGTGCCAGCAGCGTTAGCGGGGGGGCAGGAGATACGCAGTATTTT
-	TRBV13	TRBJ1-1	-	CASSPQNTEAFF	TGTGCCAGCAGCCCTCAAAACACTGAAGCTTTCTTT
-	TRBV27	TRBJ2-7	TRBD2	CASSLGASGSYSYEQYF	TGTGCCAGCAGTCTCGGGGCTAGCGGGAGCTACTCCTACGAGCAGTACTTC
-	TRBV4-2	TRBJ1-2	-	CASSQGAGDYGYTF	TGTGCCAGCAGCCAAGGTGCCGGGGACTATGGCTACACCTTC
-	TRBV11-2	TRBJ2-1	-	CASSLRGYEQFF	TGTGCCAGCAGCTTGCGGGGATATGAGCAGTTCTTC
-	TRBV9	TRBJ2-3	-	CASSAPRVAEVTDTQYF	TGTGCCAGCAGCGCACCCCGGGTAGCGGAGGTCACAGATACGCAGTATTTT
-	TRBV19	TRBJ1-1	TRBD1	CASSITGGSTEAFF	TGTGCCAGTAGTATTACAGGGGGCTCGACTGAAGCTTTCTTT
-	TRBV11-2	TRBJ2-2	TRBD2	CASGSPSGRVAGELFF	TGTGCCAGCGGAAGTCCTAGCGGGAGGGTCGCCGGGGAGCTGTTTTTT
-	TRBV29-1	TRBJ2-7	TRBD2	CSAVGAGAYEQYF	TGCAGCGCCGTTGGGGCGGGGGCCTACGAGCAGTACTTC
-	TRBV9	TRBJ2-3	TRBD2	CASSVVRGVTDTQYF	TGTGCCAGCAGCGTAGTTCGGGGGGTCACAGATACGCAGTATTTT
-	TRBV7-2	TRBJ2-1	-	CAVPTRANEQFF	TGTGCCGTCCCCACGAGGGCCAATGAGCAGTTCTTC
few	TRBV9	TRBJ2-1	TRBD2	CASQTGLEYPHEQFF	TGTGCCAGCCAGACGGGACTAGAGTACCCCCATGAGCAGTTCTTC
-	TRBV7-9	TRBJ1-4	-	CASSLGFGLREKLFF	TGTGCCAGCAGCTTAGGGTTCGGCCTCAGGGAAAAACTGTTTTTT
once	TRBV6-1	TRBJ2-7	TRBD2	CASTRLAEGVDEQYF	TGTGCCAGCACCAGACTAGCGGAGGGGGTTGACGAGCAGTACTTC
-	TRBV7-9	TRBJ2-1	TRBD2	CASSLARGGLYNEQFF	TGTGCCAGCAGCTTAGCGCGCGGGGGGTTATACAATGAGCAGTTCTTC
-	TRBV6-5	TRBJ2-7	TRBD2	CASRESAGGIDEQYF	TGTGCCAGCAGGGAATCAGCGGGGGGGATCGACGAGCAGTACTTC
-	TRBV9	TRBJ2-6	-	CASSVGGVPSGANVLTF	TGTGCCAGCAGCGTAGGGGGGGTGCCCTCTGGGGCCAACGTCCTGACTTTC
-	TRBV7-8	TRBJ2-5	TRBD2	CASSNPGLALETQYF	TGTGCCAGCAGCAACCCGGGACTAGCGTTGGAGACCCAGTACTTC
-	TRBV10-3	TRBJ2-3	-	CAISGLDMDYTQYF	TGTGCCATCAGCGGCCTTGACATGGATTATACGCAGTATTTT
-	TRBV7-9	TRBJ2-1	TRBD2	CASTFGLAGLNEQFF	TGTGCCAGCACCTTCGGACTAGCGGGGTTAAATGAGCAGTTCTTC
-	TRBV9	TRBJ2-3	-	CASSVGHRETDTQYF	TGTGCCAGCAGCGTAGGACACAGGGAAACAGATACGCAGTATTTT
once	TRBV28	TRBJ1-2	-	CASSLLRVVTNYGYTF	TGTGCCAGCAGTTTACTCAGGGTGGTGACTAACTATGGCTACACCTTC
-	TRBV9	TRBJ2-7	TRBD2	CASSVMPDGVAGGLYEQYF	TGTGCCAGCAGCGTAATGCCTGACGGGGTCGCGGGGGGCCTGTACGAGCAGTACTTC